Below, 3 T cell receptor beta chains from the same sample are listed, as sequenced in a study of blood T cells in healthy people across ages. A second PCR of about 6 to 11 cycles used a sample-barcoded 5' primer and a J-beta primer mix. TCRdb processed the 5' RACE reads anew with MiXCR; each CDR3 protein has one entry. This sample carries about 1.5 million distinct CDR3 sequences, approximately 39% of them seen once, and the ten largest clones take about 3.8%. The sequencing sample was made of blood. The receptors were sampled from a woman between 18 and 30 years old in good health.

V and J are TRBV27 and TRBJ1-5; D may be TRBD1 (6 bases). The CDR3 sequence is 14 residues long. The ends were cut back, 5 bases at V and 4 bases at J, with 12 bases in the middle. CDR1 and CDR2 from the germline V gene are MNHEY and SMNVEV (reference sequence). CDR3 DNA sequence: TGTGCCAGCAGTGTCCGGGACACTAATCAGCCCCAGCATTTT. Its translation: CASSVRDTNQPQHF.

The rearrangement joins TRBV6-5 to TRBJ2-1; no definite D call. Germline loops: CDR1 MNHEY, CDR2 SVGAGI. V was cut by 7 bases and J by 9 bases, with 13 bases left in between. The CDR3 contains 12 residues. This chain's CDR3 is CASTGWGIEQFF. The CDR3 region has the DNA TGTGCCAGCACTGGGTGGGGAATTGAGCAGTTCTTC.

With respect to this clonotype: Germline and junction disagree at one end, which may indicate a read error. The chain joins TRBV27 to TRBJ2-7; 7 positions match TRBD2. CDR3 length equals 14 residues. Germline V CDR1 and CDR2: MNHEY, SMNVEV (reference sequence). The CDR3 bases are TGTGCCAGCAGTTCACGAGCGGGACCCTACGAGCGGTACTTC. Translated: CASSSRAGPYERYF.